The 11 T cell receptor beta chains given below trace back to one sample, sequenced in a study of cytomegalovirus exposure and HLA in healthy donors (dated by TCRdb to the late 2010s). Library prep was done by the immunoSEQ multiplex PCR assay. A mixture of 60 forward primers for TCR Vbeta segments and 13 reverse primers for TCR Jbeta segments was used in the multiplex PCR. The immuneACCESS repertoire file appears here via TCRdb, limited to in-frame rearrangements. These files lack a portion of the clones; in checked studies, under half of the deficit traces to unresolved V genes, and the cause of the others is not known. Recorded for this sample are 100,000 to 150,000 clones; 65% to 85% of them occurred a single time. The top ten hold roughly 1.8% of the sample. Source material: PBMCs. The source of these receptors is a woman between 40 and 50 years old in good health and CMV-seronegative.

This clone was seen a handful of times. The chain has TRBV6-1 and TRBJ1-5, with D unclear. Per the germline V gene, CDR1 is MNHNS and CDR2 is SASEGT. The CDR3 consists of 13 residues. V lost 9 bases, J lost 2 bases, and 11 bases lay in between. The CDR3 nucleotides are TGTGCCAGTCAACGGGAGGGCAATCAGCCCCAGCATTTT. This sequence encodes CASQREGNQPQHF.

Turning to this clone: At one end the junction does not follow the germline gene, possibly because of a read error. The V gene is TRBV7-9, the J gene TRBJ2-6, with D possibly TRBD1 on 5 matching bases. Germline V gives CDR1 SEHNR, CDR2 FQNEAQ (reference sequence). The CDR3 sequence is 15 residues long. CDR3 protein: CASSPWGSGANGLTF. The DNA for the CDR3 is TGTGCCAGCAGCCCATGGGGATCTGGGGCCAACGGCCTGACTTTC.

The V gene is TRBV4-1, the J gene TRBJ2-1, with D perhaps TRBD2 (5 bases). The CDR3 is made up of 13 amino acids. V lost 3 bases and J 8 bases, leaving 11 bases between the germline ends. Germline V gene data show CDR1 as MGHRA and CDR2 as YSYEKL. The CDR3 bases are TGCGCCAGCAGCCATGTGAGGGATTATGAGCAGTTCTTC. Its translation: CASSHVRDYEQFF.

The V gene is TRBV18, the J gene TRBJ2-4; 7 bases agree with TRBD2. Germline V gene data show CDR1 as KGHSH and CDR2 as LQKENI. The CDR3 is 15 amino acids. The J segment lost 4 bases and the V segment lost 2 bases, leaving 5 bases of the junction unmatched. This CDR3 is CASSPRLGGKNIQYF. The CDR3 bases are TGTGCCAGCTCACCAAGGTTGGGGGGGAAAAACATTCAGTACTTC.

The J gene is TRBJ1-4, the V gene TRBV9, with TRBD1 matching over 8 bases. V gave up 4 bases and J gave up 0 bases; unmatched junction bases: 5. CDR3 length: 16 amino acids. The germline V gene has CDR1 SGDLS and CDR2 YYNGEE. CDR3 region: CASSSTGGATNEKLFF. Written as DNA, the CDR3 is TGTGCCAGCAGCTCCACAGGGGGGGCAACTAATGAAAAACTGTTTTTT.

This chain links TRBV27 with TRBJ1-4; 10 bases agree with TRBD1. With V trimmed by 4 bases and J by 8 bases, 16 bases remained unmatched. The CDR3 runs to 18 residues. Per germline, CDR1 MNHEY and CDR2 SMNVEV (reference sequence). CDR3: CASSSGRQGATSLEKLFF. The CDR3 region has the DNA TGTGCCAGCAGTTCGGGAAGACAGGGGGCGACCAGCTTAGAAAAACTGTTTTTT.

This chain connects TRBV28 to TRBJ2-7, with 10 bases identical to TRBD1. The CDR3 covers 15 residues. CDR1 is MDHEN and CDR2 is SYDVKM in the germline V gene. The ends lost 6 bases at V and 3 bases at J; junction bases unmatched: 8. This CDR3 reads CASSFLGTGVYEQYF. The CDR3 DNA reads TGTGCCAGCAGCTTCCTCGGGACAGGGGTCTACGAGCAGTACTTC.

This chain links TRBV2 with TRBJ2-2; possible D gene TRBD2, 6 bases. The CDR3 has 14 amino acids. CDR1 SNHLY and CDR2 FYNNEI come from the germline V gene. The V gene lost 6 bases and the J gene lost 4 bases, with 12 bases spanning the gap. The CDR3 here is CASRSTSRTGELFF. CDR3 coding DNA: TGTGCCAGCAGATCGACTAGTCGCACCGGGGAGCTGTTTTTT.

This chain connects TRBV28 to TRBJ2-5, with 8 bases lining up with TRBD2. Germline V gene sequence: CDR1 MDHEN, CDR2 SYDVKM. The CDR3 length is 16 residues. J gave up 5 bases and V 4 bases, and 12 bases lay outside the gene matches. CDR3 in DNA: TGTGCCAGCAGTTGGGTGGCTAGCGGGTTGTGGGAGACCCAGTACTTC. This codes for CASSWVASGLWETQYF.

The chain joins TRBV10-1 to TRBJ2-3; tentative D call: TRBD1 (6 bases). CDR3 length: 13 amino acids. V lost 2 bases to trimming and J lost 5 bases, with 8 bases between them. From germline, CDR1 is WNHNN and CDR2 SYGVQD (reference sequence). The CDR3 DNA sequence: TGCGCCAGCAGTGAGGGGGGCCAAGATACGCAGTATTTT. This codes for CASSEGGQDTQYF.

The V gene is TRBV12-5, the J gene TRBJ2-2; 8 nucleotides match TRBD1. This CDR3 has 13 amino acids. The V segment lost 9 bases and the J segment 6 bases; nucleotides outside the gene matches: 6. CDR1 is LGHNT and CDR2 is FRNRAP in the germline V gene. The CDR3 region has the DNA TGTGCTAGAAAACAGGGGGACGCCGGGGAGCTGTTTTTT. It encodes CARKQGDAGELFF.